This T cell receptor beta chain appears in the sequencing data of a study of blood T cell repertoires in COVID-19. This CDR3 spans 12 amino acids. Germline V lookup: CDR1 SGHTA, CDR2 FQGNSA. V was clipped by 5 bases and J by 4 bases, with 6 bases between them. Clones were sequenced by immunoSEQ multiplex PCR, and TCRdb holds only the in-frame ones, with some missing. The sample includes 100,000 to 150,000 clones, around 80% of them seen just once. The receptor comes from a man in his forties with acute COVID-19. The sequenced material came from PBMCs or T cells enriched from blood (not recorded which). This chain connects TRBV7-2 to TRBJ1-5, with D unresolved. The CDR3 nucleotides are TGTGCCAGCAGCCCCCCGAATCAGCCCCAGCATTTT. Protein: CASSPPNQPQHF.